Detailed here is one T cell receptor beta chain. This record comes from a study of cytomegalovirus exposure and HLA in healthy donors. Vbeta (60) and Jbeta (13) primers were used in the PCR. TCRdb's table, derived via immunoSEQ multiplex PCR, lists solely in-frame clones and lacks some. Among roughly 100,000 clones, approximately 69% were seen once, and the ten largest hold roughly 3.2%. The length of the CDR3 is 15 residues. Germline CDR1 and CDR2: MNHEY and SMNVEV (reference sequence). The V end was cut by 2 bases, the J end by 6 bases, with 16 bases between. This receptor was taken from a man aged 30-40 years in good health and CMV-seronegative. Input material: PBMCs. The chain employs TRBV27 and TRBJ2-5; D is possibly TRBD2 (5 bases). The CDR3: CASSLNVGMAKTQYF. CDR3 DNA sequence: TGTGCCAGCAGTTTAAACGTCGGGATGGCGAAGACCCAGTACTTC.